This entry features one TCR beta chain sequence. Its target is not known. The CDR3 length is 17 residues. CDR1 is DFQATT and CDR2 is SNEGSKA in the germline V gene (reference sequence). After removal of 0 bases from V and 2 bases from J, the junction contained 10 bases not matched to a gene. This specimen belongs to a study of T-cell memory formation after mild COVID-19. Study-level information: Largely donor-specific TCR clusters were found.

TCRalpha and TCRbeta libraries used 5'RACE with constant-segment primers and UMIs. TCRdb processed the 5' RACE reads anew with MiXCR; each CDR3 protein has one entry. The profile shows roughly 560,000 distinct CDR3 sequences, about a fifth of them singletons. General study results and limits: Several responding clones turned up in pre-infection memory, indicating that cross-reactive memory may have taken part.

The V and J genes are TRBV20-1 and TRBJ2-1; 7 nucleotides agree with TRBD2. The sequenced sample was PBMCs or a T cell subset sorted from them (not recorded which). The sequence came from an adult woman who had mild COVID-19 (a few samples of this study predate the infection). Cell type and time point are not known. The CDR3 reads CSAREVGRGLTYNEQFF. CDR3 bases: TGCAGTGCTAGAGAAGTCGGGCGGGGGTTGACCTACAATGAGCAGTTCTTC.